This TCR beta chain was profiled in a study of neoadjuvant anti-PD-1 for oral cavity cancer (dated by TCRdb to the early 2020s). Broadly, across the study: Before curative-intent surgical resection, most patients were given three to four biweekly doses of nivolumab at 3 mg/kg. A fourth nivolumab dose was given around day 43 to patients without progression, and definitive surgical resection was performed in those patients on days 50-56. Under RECIST 1.1, a patient counted as a responder if showing complete response, partial response or stable disease, and as a non-responder if showing progression. An approximately 30% response rate was observed in the parent correlative cohort, in which about a dozen patients were included. Points the paper makes about the study in general: Higher pretreatment blood Treg/Th17 ratios correlated with both higher pretreatment blood TCRbeta clonality and lower post-treatment tumor TCRbeta clonality. After neoadjuvant nivolumab, significantly higher T cell clonality (Gini index) was found within PBMCs in non-responders than in responders. The TCR analyses had only a few patients in each response group, and the authors called for validation in larger cohorts.

This clone was picked up one time. Its antigen has not been determined. No base qualities exist here, and no much larger clone lies one base off it. The CDR3, from cysteine to phenylalanine, totals 16 residues. CDR3 DNA is the only sequence kept; it has 48 bases, read in frame from the first base. A distance of 18 bases separates the germline ends of V and J, which lose 2 bases and 7 bases respectively. Sequences SGHTA (CDR1) and FQGTGA (CDR2) are obtained from the germline V gene. For deep sequencing, each PBMC sample was run in six replicates, with libraries mostly built from approximately 0.45 ug of input genomic DNA. Following the manufacturer's instructions, the team built TCRbeta libraries using the immunoSEQ hsTCRbeta kit. An Illumina NovaSeq 6000 S4 flow cell was used to sequence the final libraries, which had first been combined to 3 nM. In the authors' own workflow: The immunoSEQ Analyzer handled quality control and preprocessing of the raw data. The analysis was limited to productive rearrangements, and each clonotype was defined by a unique CDR3 amino acid sequence. Repertoire clonality was estimated as the Gini-Simpson index, which was calculated using the R package tcR. Student's t test was used to compare Gini indices, while Pearson correlation assessed associations with tumor size change. TCRdb re-hosts the immuneACCESS table, in-frame sequences only. Its copies lack some clones; in the studies checked, an unresolved V gene accounts for under half of them, and the cause for the rest is not known. V and J calls and clone size are as listed in that table; D and trimming were resolved from the DNA. The table for this sample lists under 20,000 clones; about 60% of them were counted only once. The top ten clonotypes cover approximately 2.8% of the sample.

The time point label, read with the paper, signifies: before neoadjuvant nivolumab. None of the patients had received prior systemic or radiation treatment, and all were newly diagnosed with stage II-IVA oral cavity squamous cell carcinoma. The cohort was composed of patients with HPV-negative, locally advanced oral cavity squamous cell carcinoma. Peripheral blood mononuclear cells were analyzed directly and were not maintained or expanded in culture. Samples came from a longitudinal correlative study of a single-arm phase II trial of neoadjuvant nivolumab in oral cavity squamous cell carcinoma. Subject-matched pre- and post-treatment PBMCs and tumors from three responders and three non-responders underwent genomic DNA-based TCRbeta sequencing. Peripheral blood mononuclear cells were drawn once before nivolumab treatment and a second time after treatment, when surgery took place. Genomic DNA was isolated from PBMCs using the Maxwell RSC DNA from Cells kit.

The V and J segments used are TRBV7-3 and TRBJ1-5, with the D gene too uncertain to name. Specimen: PBMCs, collected before nivolumab (anti-PD-1) treatment. The source of this sequence is a person aged 35 to 85 with oral cavity squamous cell carcinoma. DNA sequence: TGTGCCAGCAGCTTAGTGGGCAGAACAATGAAACAGCCCCAGCATTTT. The resulting protein is CASSLVGRTMKQPQHF.